Shown below are 27 T cell receptor beta chains from a single sample sequenced in a study of early stage breast cancer tumors. Sequencing used immunoSEQ multiplex PCR; TCRdb keeps in-frame clones, though not all of them. Seen here are fewer than 70,000 clones, over 80% observed once, and the top ten hold 4.7%. The sample comprised blood. The receptors here all came from a person aged 35-55 years with breast cancer.

The gene calls are TRBV4-1 and TRBJ2-1; 13 nucleotides agree with TRBD2. Trimming removed 4 bases from V and 0 bases from J; junction bases left unmatched: 12. This CDR3 has 20 amino acids. Germline V gene data show CDR1 as MGHRA and CDR2 as YSYEKL. CDR3 nucleotide sequence: TGCGCCAGCAGCCCAAGGACGGCGGGACTAGCGGGGAGCTCCTACAATGAGCAGTTCTTC. Protein: CASSPRTAGLAGSSYNEQFF.

This chain links TRBV28 with TRBJ2-7; D uncertain. The length of the CDR3 is 13 residues. Germline V gives CDR1 MDHEN, CDR2 SYDVKM. V lost 1 base and J 12 bases, leaving 16 bases between the germline ends. CDR3 loop: CASSLFRSLVRYF. The DNA for the CDR3 is TGTGCCAGCAGTTTATTTAGATCCTTGGTTCGGTACTTC.

The chain couples TRBV27 to TRBJ2-5, with 11 bases aligning to TRBD2. V lost 6 bases, J lost 4 bases, and 1 base stayed unmatched. Germline V gene lookup returns CDR1 MNHEY and CDR2 SMNVEV (reference sequence). The CDR3 is 13 amino acids. The CDR3 is CASRLAGGETQYF. The CDR3 DNA follows: TGTGCCAGCAGGCTAGCGGGAGGAGAGACCCAGTACTTC.

The chain employs TRBV6-1 and TRBJ2-3; no firm D call. The CDR3 sequence is 15 residues long. Trimming took off 3 bases at V and 2 bases at J, with 12 bases between the two ends. Germline CDR1 is MNHNS and CDR2 is SASEGT. The CDR3 DNA is TGTGCCAGCAGTGAGGGCTACGGGTACACAGATACGCAGTATTTT. It specifies CASSEGYGYTDTQYF.

J is TRBJ2-1 and V is TRBV7-3; TRBD2 aligns across 7 bases. Looked up from germline, CDR1 is SGHTA and CDR2 is FQGTGA. V gave up 0 bases and J gave up 7 bases; unmatched junction bases: 9. The length of the CDR3 is 16 residues. CDR3 sequence reads: CASSLTASGGRNEQFF. The DNA of the CDR3 is TGTGCCAGCAGCTTAACGGCTAGCGGAGGGAGGAATGAGCAGTTCTTC. The entire variable domain, with the rest obtained from reference TRBV7-3 and TRBJ2-1, is as follows: GAGVSQTPSNKVTEKGKYVELRCDPISGHTALYWYRQSLGQGPEFLIYFQGTGAADDSGLPNDRFFAVRPEGSVSTLKIQRTERGDSAVYLCASSLTASGGRNEQFFGPGTRLTVL.

The rearrangement links TRBV13 to TRBJ2-7; TRBD2 aligns across 9 bases. The CDR3 covers 17 residues. CDR1 and CDR2 from the germline V gene are PRHDT and FYEKMQ (reference sequence). The trim removed 5 bases at V and 1 base at J, leaving 12 bases unmatched. The CDR3 DNA is TGTGCCAGCAGCGACCGATTACGGGGACTAGCTTCCTACGAGCAGTACTTC. This sequence encodes CASSDRLRGLASYEQYF.

V gene TRBV30 combines with J gene TRBJ1-3; no reliable D call. CDR1 GTSNPN and CDR2 SVGIG come from the germline V gene (reference sequence). This CDR3 contains 14 residues. Trimming took off 4 bases at V and 1 base at J, with 11 bases between the two ends. For the CDR3, the DNA is TGTGCCTGGACCAGCGTAGGATCTGGAAACACCATATATTTT. This sequence encodes CAWTSVGSGNTIYF.

J is TRBJ2-7 and V is TRBV7-8, with 7 bases aligning to TRBD2. The CDR3 consists of 15 residues. V shed 5 bases and J 2 bases; nucleotides not matched to a gene: 9. From germline, CDR1 is SGHVS and CDR2 FQNEAQ. CDR3 sequence (DNA): TGTGCCAGCAGCCTCAATCCTGGGGGGGCCTACGAGCAGTACTTC. Its protein is CASSLNPGGAYEQYF.

V and J are TRBV29-1 and TRBJ2-5; maybe TRBD2 (6 bases). This CDR3 is built from 16 residues. In germline, CDR1 is SQVTM, CDR2 ANQGSEA. The DNA for the CDR3 is TGCAGTCACTCCGCAGTAGCCGGAGGGCCGGGGGAGACCCAGTACTTC. Its protein product is CSHSAVAGGPGETQYF.

This chain links TRBV5-1 with TRBJ2-1; D perhaps matches TRBD1 (6 bases). This CDR3 is 15 amino acids long. Trimming shortened V by 0 bases and J by 4 bases, and 11 bases separated the two germline ends. Germline V gives CDR1 SGHRS, CDR2 YFSETQ. The CDR3 protein is CASSLDGQRYNEQFF. CDR3 nucleotides: TGCGCCAGCAGCTTGGATGGACAGCGTTACAATGAGCAGTTCTTC.

This chain joins TRBV16 and TRBJ2-1, with 8 bases fitting TRBD1. CDR3 length: 15 amino acids. The germline V gene encodes CDR1 KGHSY and CDR2 FQNENV. V lost 2 bases and J lost 7; bases outside the gene matches: 7. The CDR3 DNA follows: TGTGCCAGCAGCCAACCCGGACAGGGAGGTAATGAGCAGTTCTTC. This codes for CASSQPGQGGNEQFF.

The genes are TRBV28 and TRBJ1-2; D ambiguous. Germline CDR1 MDHEN, CDR2 SYDVKM. Trimming stripped 4 bases from V and 8 bases from J, with 14 bases between. The CDR3 consists of 13 residues. The CDR3: CASSSTPRRGYTF. CDR3 nucleotides: TGTGCCAGCAGTTCAACACCACGACGAGGCTACACCTTC.

For the CDR3, the DNA is TGTGCCAGCAGGTTCGGCCCGCGGGAGCAGTACGAGCAGTACTTC. It specifies CASRFGPREQYEQYF. The chain is built from TRBV5-5 and TRBJ2-7; 7 bases map to TRBD2. V shed 5 bases and J 4 bases; nucleotides not matched to a gene: 12. The CDR3 covers 15 residues. Germline V gene sequence: CDR1 SGHKS, CDR2 YYEKEE (reference sequence).

In DNA form, the CDR3 reads TGTGCCAGCTCGCGCCTGACAGAGAACACTGAAGCTTTCTTT. This encodes CASSRLTENTEAFF. The V and J genes are TRBV18 and TRBJ1-1; D is possibly TRBD1 (5 bases). The germline CDR1 and CDR2 sequences are KGHSH and LQKENI. The ends were cut back, 6 bases at V and 1 base at J, with 12 bases in the middle. The CDR3 is made up of 14 amino acids.

The V gene is TRBV11-1, the J gene TRBJ2-2, with D unresolved. From germline, CDR1 is SGHAT and CDR2 FQDESV (reference sequence). This CDR3 is built from 15 residues. Deletions cut 5 bases from V and 1 base from J, with 11 bases between. CDR3 sequence reads: CASSLHAENTGELFF. The CDR3 coding sequence is TGTGCCAGCAGCCTCCACGCAGAGAACACCGGGGAGCTGTTTTTT.

This sequence joins TRBV28 and TRBJ2-3; perhaps TRBD2 as D (5 bases). From germline, CDR1 is MDHEN and CDR2 SYDVKM. The CDR3 runs to 15 residues. The germline V and J ends were trimmed by 8 bases and 0 bases, with 15 bases remaining between them. In DNA, the CDR3 is TGTGCCAGCGGGAGTCAGTTCTCTAGCACAGATACGCAGTATTTT. It codes for CASGSQFSSTDTQYF.

The chain carries TRBV14 and TRBJ2-6; D is undetermined. CDR3 length: 15 amino acids. V lost 1 base, J lost 2 bases, and 6 bases lay in between. Germline CDR1 SGHDN, CDR2 FVKESK. The CDR3 loop reads CASSQVNAGANVLTF. Here the CDR3 DNA reads TGTGCCAGCAGCCAAGTCAACGCTGGGGCCAACGTCCTGACTTTC.

The chain carries TRBV7-9 and TRBJ2-4; D remains unclear. V lost 5 bases, J lost 0 bases, and 11 bases lay in between. The CDR3 is 15 residues long. Germline V CDR1 and CDR2: SEHNR, FQNEAQ (reference sequence). CDR3 sequence: CASSPETIAKNIQYF. Written as DNA, the CDR3 is TGTGCCAGCAGCCCGGAGACCATAGCCAAAAACATTCAGTACTTC.

The CDR3 spells CASSPSQGSGQPQHF. In DNA form, the CDR3 reads TGTGCCAGTAGTCCCTCTCAGGGATCTGGACAGCCCCAGCATTTT. V is TRBV19 and J is TRBJ1-5, with D perhaps TRBD1 (5 bases). V lost 5 bases to trimming and J lost 7 bases, with 18 bases between them. The CDR3 extends over 15 amino acids. Germline CDR1 is LNHDA and CDR2 is SQIVND (reference sequence).

The chain employs TRBV30 and TRBJ2-3; D possibly corresponds to TRBD1 (5 bases). Germline loops: CDR1 GTSNPN, CDR2 SVGIG (reference sequence). V shed 5 bases and J shed 0 bases, with 12 bases lying between them. This CDR3 has 14 residues. Here the CDR3 reads CAWAPGPSTDTQYF. CDR3 nucleotides: TGTGCCTGGGCCCCAGGGCCGAGCACAGATACGCAGTATTTT.

V and J are TRBV2 and TRBJ2-1; TRBD2 agrees at 9 bases. V lost 2 bases, J lost 8 bases, and 13 bases stayed unmatched. The CDR3 is 17 residues long. The germline gives CDR1 SNHLY, CDR2 FYNNEI. DNA of the CDR3: TGTGCCAGCAGTGAATCACGCGGAGGCGGGAGGGCCGATGAGCAGTTCTTC. This sequence encodes CASSESRGGGRADEQFF.

V is TRBV30 and J is TRBJ2-5; 10 nucleotides agree with TRBD1. With 3 bases clipped from V and 0 bases from J, the junction kept 7 bases outside the gene matches. The germline V gene encodes CDR1 GTSNPN and CDR2 SVGIG (reference sequence). The CDR3 length is 16 residues. CDR3 nucleotides: TGTGCCTGGAGCGATGGGACAGGGGCCAACCAAGAGACCCAGTACTTC. Its protein is CAWSDGTGANQETQYF.

J is TRBJ1-2 and V is TRBV28, with TRBD1 matching over 8 bases. The junction had 9 bases not matched to a gene; V was cut back by 2 bases and J by 4 bases. Per germline, CDR1 MDHEN and CDR2 SYDVKM. The CDR3 is made up of 16 amino acids. The CDR3 nucleotides read TGTGCCAGCAGTTTAACCTCGACAGGGGCCCGCTATGGCTACACCTTC. Translating gives CASSLTSTGARYGYTF.

The chain carries TRBV29-1 and TRBJ2-5, with D possibly being TRBD1 (5 bases). Looked up from germline, CDR1 is SQVTM and CDR2 is ANQGSEA. V dropped 7 bases and J dropped 1 base, with 13 bases sitting between them. This CDR3 is 13 amino acids long. For the CDR3, the DNA is TGCAGCGCTGCTCGGACATTCCAAGAGACCCAGTACTTC. Its protein is CSAARTFQETQYF.

V is TRBV7-9 and J is TRBJ2-7; 10 bases are shared with TRBD1. Germline V gene sequence: CDR1 SEHNR, CDR2 FQNEAQ (reference sequence). The V segment lost 5 bases and the J segment 5 bases; nucleotides outside the gene matches: 6. The CDR3 length is 14 residues. The CDR3 coding sequence is TGTGCCAGCAGCCCCCGGGACAGGGGCGACGAGCAGTACTTC. Protein: CASSPRDRGDEQYF.

This chain connects TRBV7-9 to TRBJ1-3, with 8 bases lining up with TRBD1. J was trimmed by 3 bases and V by 5 bases; bases with no gene match: 9. The germline V gene has CDR1 SEHNR and CDR2 FQNEAQ (reference sequence). The CDR3 length is 16 residues. CDR3 nucleotides: TGTGCCAGCAGCCCCCGGACAGGGCGAATTGGAAACACCATATATTTT. Translating gives CASSPRTGRIGNTIYF.

V is TRBV7-8 and J is TRBJ1-5; no clear D. The CDR3 is made up of 14 amino acids. The V and J ends lost 5 bases and 0 bases respectively, with 8 bases between them. Germline V gives CDR1 SGHVS, CDR2 FQNEAQ. The CDR3 protein is CASSVGISNQPQHF. The CDR3 DNA reads as TGTGCCAGCAGCGTAGGGATTAGCAATCAGCCCCAGCATTTT.